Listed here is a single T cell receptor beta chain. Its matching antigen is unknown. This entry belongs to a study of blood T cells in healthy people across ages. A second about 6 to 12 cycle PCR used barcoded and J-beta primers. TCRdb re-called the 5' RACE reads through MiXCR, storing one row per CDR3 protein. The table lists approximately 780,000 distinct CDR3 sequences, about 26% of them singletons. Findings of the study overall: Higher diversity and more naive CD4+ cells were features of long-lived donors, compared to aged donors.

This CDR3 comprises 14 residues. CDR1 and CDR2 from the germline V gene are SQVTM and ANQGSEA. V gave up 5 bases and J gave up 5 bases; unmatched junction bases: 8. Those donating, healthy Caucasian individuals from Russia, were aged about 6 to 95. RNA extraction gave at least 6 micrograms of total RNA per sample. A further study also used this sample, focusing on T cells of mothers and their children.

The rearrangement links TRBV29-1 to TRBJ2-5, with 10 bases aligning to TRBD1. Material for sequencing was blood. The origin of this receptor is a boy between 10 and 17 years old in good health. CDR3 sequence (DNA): TGCAGCGTTCGGGGACAGGGGTCTTGGGAGACCCAGTACTTC. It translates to CSVRGQGSWETQYF.